A selection of T cell receptor beta chains follows, all from one sample in a study of blood T cells in healthy people across ages. TCRdb reanalysed the 5' RACE reads using MiXCR and keeps one entry per CDR3 protein. Altogether more than 1,400,000 distinct CDR3 sequences are present, 40% to 50% being singletons, with the ten largest covering 6.5% to 10%. The sequencing input was blood. The receptors were sampled from a woman aged 18-30 years in good health. Each CDR3 is given without its conserved first and last residue.

>TRBV5-6|TRBJ2-1
ASSYGLAGGEQF
>TRBV14|TRBJ2-5
ASSQFRGAETQY
>TRBV11-2|TRBJ2-3
ASSSRLAGISDRTDTQY
>TRBV20-1|TRBJ2-1
SARDQTSERGEQF
>TRBV4-1|TRBJ1-2
ASSQDGRENYGYT
>TRBV3-1|TRBJ2-2
ASSQWGQRTKSNTGELF
>TRBV20-1|TRBJ2-1
SARSRGRLDEQF
>TRBV3-1|TRBJ2-3
ASSQDPRTFTDTQY
>TRBV29-1|TRBJ1-5
SVRTGWESNQPQH
>TRBV9|TRBJ2-3
ASSPLLAGAPGTQY
>TRBV13|TRBJ1-2
ASSQRTGWVYGYT
>TRBV9|TRBJ1-6
ASSPQEAGFYSPLH
>TRBV20-1|TRBJ2-1
SAHKGGGLDNEQF
>TRBV15|TRBJ1-2
ATSSALPGGGYGYT
>TRBV5-6|TRBJ2-5
ASSPSFGRAQY
>TRBV6-5|TRBJ2-3
ASSYSPLAGGADTQY
>TRBV9|TRBJ2-1
ASSSGTSVSWVVRGDEQF
>TRBV12-3/TRBV12-4|TRBJ2-5
ACNRKETQY
>TRBV9|TRBJ2-5
ASSVTATFQETQY
>TRBV28|.
ASSFNGQGKLGEQY
>TRBV10-3|TRBJ2-3
AGGGGATDTQY
>TRBV9|TRBJ2-5
ASSVAGGSPTETQY
>TRBV12-3/TRBV12-4|TRBJ2-6
ASIGVRSGANVLT
>TRBV7-7|TRBJ2-3
ASSRRQGGSTDTQY
>TRBV30|TRBJ2-1
AWSVGGGAVEQF
>TRBV3-1|TRBJ2-3
ASSQAGGTTDTQY
>TRBV7-9|TRBJ1-2
ASSSDRGLSNYGYT
>TRBV12-3/TRBV12-4|TRBJ2-5
ASSQQGASAGVQY
>TRBV20-1|TRBJ1-4
SAPKTGGEEKLF
>TRBV7-9|TRBJ1-4
ASSDAAGGEKLF
>TRBV20-1|TRBJ2-3
SARDTRRSTDTQY
>TRBV10-3|TRBJ2-3
AISGPPSGGITDTQY
>TRBV10-3|TRBJ2-4
AISEATTGAMNIQY
>TRBV20-1|TRBJ2-4
SARGDMEAKNIQY
>TRBV6-1|TRBJ1-2
ASSESGTGGRRGYT
>TRBV4-1|TRBJ2-1
ASSRTGFAYEQF
>TRBV5-1|TRBJ2-5
ASSPSGLKETQY
>TRBV20-1|TRBJ2-5
SARDSGQYQETQY
>TRBV27|TRBJ2-1
ASGGLTSGAYNEQF
>TRBV7-8|TRBJ2-7
ASSLALAGVLVYEQY
>TRBV12-3/TRBV12-4|TRBJ2-3
ASSTGGAVTDTQY
>TRBV10-3|TRBJ1-5
AISDQGGGNQPQH
>TRBV21-1|TRBJ2-3
ASRTPVSTDTQY
>TRBV2|TRBJ2-5
ASSSQSRETQY
>TRBV10-3|TRBJ2-7
AISDPADTPVGRPYEQY
>TRBV6-4|TRBJ2-5
ASNPYEKWWQETQY
>TRBV27|TRBJ2-3
ASINSGTDTQY
>TRBV7-9|TRBJ2-1
ASSSRGSGDNEQF
>TRBV5-1|TRBJ2-1
ASSGQGARNEQF
>TRBV3-1|TRBJ2-3
ASSQDVLVRTDTQY
>TRBV5-5|TRBJ2-1
ASSRSNNEQF
>TRBV20-1|TRBJ2-2
SARDLSGDSSGELF
>TRBV4-1|TRBJ2-3
ASSQEGGGGSTDTQY
>TRBV30|TRBJ2-5
AWSRPETQY
>TRBV5-1|TRBJ2-2
ASASGTGIMSGELF
>TRBV4-1|.
ASSQALGPSYEQY
>TRBV24-1|TRBJ2-5
ATSPGTSIQETQY
>TRBV10-2|TRBJ2-4
ASRTGVLGHEQY
>TRBV29-1|TRBJ2-1
SAFLAGGPYNEQF